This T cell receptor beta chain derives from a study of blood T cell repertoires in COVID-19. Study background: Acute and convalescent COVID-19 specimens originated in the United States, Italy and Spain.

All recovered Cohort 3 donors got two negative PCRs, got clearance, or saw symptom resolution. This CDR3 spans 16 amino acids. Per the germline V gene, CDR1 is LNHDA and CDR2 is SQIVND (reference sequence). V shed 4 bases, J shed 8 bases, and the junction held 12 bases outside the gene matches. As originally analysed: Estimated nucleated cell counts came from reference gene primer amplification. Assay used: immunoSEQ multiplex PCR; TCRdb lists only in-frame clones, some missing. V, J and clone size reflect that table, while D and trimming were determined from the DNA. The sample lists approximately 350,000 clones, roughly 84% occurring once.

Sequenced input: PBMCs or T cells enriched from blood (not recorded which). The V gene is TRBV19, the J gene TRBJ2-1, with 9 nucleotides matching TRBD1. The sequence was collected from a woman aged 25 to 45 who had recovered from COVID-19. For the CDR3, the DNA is TGTGCCAGTAGTACCAACAGGGGGCTTATCAACGATGAGCAGTTCTTC. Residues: CASSTNRGLINDEQFF.